This T cell receptor (beta chain) was obtained from a study of cytomegalovirus exposure and HLA in healthy donors. Study-level background: Within the Caucasian-associated ancestry cluster were 81% of the roughly 400 genotyped donors. General observations from the study: The authors assumed roughly uniform sequencing depth across donors for presence/absence analyses.

As for this clone: Its target is unknown.

PCR used 60 Vbeta primers and 13 Jbeta primers. The repertoire was sequenced with immunoSEQ multiplex PCR; TCRdb's copy has only in-frame clones and lacks some. The data contain about 160,000 clones, 55% to 75% of them singletons. The CDR3 contains 14 residues. The V segment lost 8 bases and the J segment 8 bases; nucleotides outside the gene matches: 8. The germline V gene has CDR1 MNHEY and CDR2 SVGAGI. The receptor comes from a woman between 55 and 75 years old in good health and CMV-seropositive. The chain has TRBV6-5 and TRBJ2-1, with 11 bases aligning to TRBD1. Sequencing was done on a sample of PBMCs. Here the CDR3 DNA reads TGTGCCAGCCGAGGGACAGGGGGGCGCGATGAGCAGTTCTTC. This codes for CASRGTGGRDEQFF.